The 16 T cell receptor beta chains given below trace back to one sample, sequenced in a study of T cell responses to AZD1222 COVID-19 vaccine. This table comes from immunoSEQ multiplex PCR, and its TCRdb copy is limited to in-frame clones, with some not included. Of about 110,000 clones in the sample, 85% to 90% were seen once. The material sequenced was peripheral blood, taken on day 0 of AZD1222 vaccination. These receptors were taken from an adult in good health.

J is TRBJ1-1 and V is TRBV20-1, with a possible D match to TRBD1 (6 bases). Germline-derived CDR1 and CDR2 are DFQATT and SNEGSKA (reference sequence). Trimming cost V 3 bases and J 0 bases, with 11 bases left between them. The CDR3 totals 14 residues. CDR3 DNA: TGCAGTGCTAGTCCGGGACACCTGAACACTGAAGCTTTCTTT. Protein product: CSASPGHLNTEAFF.

The chain employs TRBV18 and TRBJ2-1, with TRBD2 as a possible D gene (6 bases). Trimming stripped 6 bases from V and 5 bases from J, with 14 bases between. The CDR3 runs 14 residues. CDR1 is KGHSH and CDR2 is LQKENI in the germline V gene. The CDR3: CASSRESRDNEQFF. The CDR3 coding sequence is TGTGCCAGCTCGCGGGAAAGTCGTGACAATGAGCAGTTCTTC. Full variable domain (rest looked up from reference TRBV18 and TRBJ2-1): NAGVMQNPRHLVRRRGQEARLRCSPMKGHSHVYWYRQLPEEGLKFMVYLQKENIIDESGMPKERFSAEFPKEGPSILRIQQVVRGDSAAYFCASSRESRDNEQFFGPGTRLTVL.

This chain uses TRBV11-2 with TRBJ2-1; 7 bases map to TRBD2. This CDR3 is built from 13 residues. CDR1 is SGHAT and CDR2 is FQNNGV in the germline V gene. The J segment lost 8 bases and the V segment lost 3 bases, leaving 4 bases of the junction unmatched. CDR3 nucleotides: TGTGCCAGCAGCTTCGGTGGGAGGGATGAGCAGTTCTTC. Its translation: CASSFGGRDEQFF.

CDR3 in amino acids: CASSSFGGPSDAQYF. The CDR3 DNA is TGTGCCAGCAGCTCCTTTGGGGGCCCCAGCGATGCGCAGTATTTT. The rearrangement links TRBV5-8 to TRBJ2-3, with a weak D call TRBD1 (6 bases). Germline-derived CDR1 and CDR2 are SGHTS and YDEGEE. The germline V and J ends were trimmed by 3 bases and 10 bases, with 21 bases remaining between them. The CDR3 loop spans 15 amino acids.

This clone turned up a few times. The gene calls are TRBV11-2 and TRBJ2-7; D may be TRBD2 (5 bases). CDR1 and CDR2 (germline): SGHAT, FQNNGV. V lost 0 bases to trimming and J lost 7 bases, with 7 bases between them. The CDR3 is 12 residues long. The CDR3 coding sequence is TGTGCCAGCAGCTTAGATCGGAGGGAGCAGTACTTC. Translated, it gives CASSLDRREQYF.

The chain links TRBV3-1 (or the pseudogene TRBV3-2) to TRBJ2-7, with no clear D. V lost 1 base and J 10 bases, leaving 8 bases between the germline ends. The V gene's germline CDR1 is LGHDT and CDR2 YNNKEL (reference sequence). The CDR3 length is 11 residues. CDR3 coding DNA: TGTGCCAGCAGCCAAGGAACGTCCCAGTACTTC. It yields the protein CASSQGTSQYF.

The chain recombines TRBV4-3 with TRBJ2-1, with a tentative D call TRBD2 (6 bases). Trimming stripped 0 bases from V and 9 bases from J, with 15 bases between. CDR3 length equals 15 residues. Per the germline V gene, CDR1 is LGHNA and CDR2 is YSLEER. CDR3 sequence: CASSQDRGRRSEQFF. The CDR3 nucleotides are TGCGCCAGCAGCCAAGATCGGGGGAGACGGAGTGAGCAGTTCTTC.

This chain uses TRBV6-4 with TRBJ1-1; D might be TRBD1 (5 bases). The germline gives CDR1 MRHNA, CDR2 SNTAGT. The CDR3 runs 13 residues. Trimming pared 8 bases from V and 5 bases from J, leaving 15 bases between. DNA of the CDR3: TGTGCCAGCGGGACTGGGGTTGGAACTGAAGCTTTCTTT. Amino acids: CASGTGVGTEAFF.

The chain carries TRBV11-2 and TRBJ1-2, with TRBD1 as a possible D gene (6 bases). Per the germline V gene, CDR1 is SGHAT and CDR2 is FQNNGV. This CDR3 is built from 13 residues. V was pared by 5 bases and J by 6 bases, with 13 bases between. CDR3 protein: CASSPTTGDGYTF. CDR3 DNA sequence: TGTGCCAGCAGCCCGACGACAGGTGATGGCTACACCTTC.

The chain recombines TRBV5-8 with TRBJ2-1; TRBD2 matches 8 bases. The V gene's germline CDR1 is SGHTS and CDR2 YDEGEE. The CDR3 is 16 amino acids. V shed 4 bases and J 4 bases; nucleotides not matched to a gene: 10. Here the CDR3 reads CASSANSGKTYNEQFF. DNA for the CDR3: TGTGCCAGCAGCGCGAATAGCGGGAAGACTTACAATGAGCAGTTCTTC.

The rearrangement links TRBV6-1 to TRBJ2-3, with D perhaps matching TRBD1 or TRBD2 (5 bases each). This CDR3 contains 16 residues. Trimming removed 2 bases from V and 5 bases from J, with 17 bases in between. Germline V gives CDR1 MNHNS, CDR2 SASEGT. CDR3 sequence reads: CASSERVGGPGDTQYF. CDR3 DNA: TGTGCCAGCAGTGAACGGGTTGGGGGTCCCGGAGATACGCAGTATTTT.

The rearrangement joins TRBV6-6 to TRBJ1-2, with D possibly being TRBD1 (6 bases). Germline V gives CDR1 MNHNY, CDR2 SVGAGI (reference sequence). The CDR3 consists of 13 residues. The CDR3 coding sequence is TGTGCGTACGGCAAGGGGGAGGGGGATGGCTACACCTTC. Its protein product is CAYGKGEGDGYTF.

The CDR3 bases are TGTGCCAGCAGAGAGCGGGAGAACGAGCAGTACTTC. Translating it yields CASRERENEQYF. V and J are TRBV27 and TRBJ2-7; the match to TRBD2 covers 8 bases. V lost 6 bases to trimming and J lost 5 bases; unmatched junction nucleotides: 3. The germline CDR1 and CDR2 sequences are MNHEY and SMNVEV (reference sequence). The length of the CDR3 is 12 residues.

This clone occurred a few times. This chain joins TRBV4-2 and TRBJ1-2, with a possible D match to TRBD1 (6 bases). CDR3 length: 15 residues. V dropped 0 bases and J dropped 5 bases, with 13 bases sitting between them. Germline CDR1 reads LGHNA; CDR2 reads YNFKEQ. CDR3 DNA sequence: TGTGCCAGCAGCCAAGATCGGAGTACAGGGTATGGCTACACCTTC. Its protein is CASSQDRSTGYGYTF.

This chain uses TRBV12-5 with TRBJ1-6; D remains unclear. Germline V CDR1 and CDR2: LGHNT, FRNRAP. The V gene lost 0 bases and the J gene lost 0 bases, with 21 bases spanning the gap. The CDR3 spans 21 residues. The CDR3 region has the DNA TGTGCTAGTGGTTTGGTATCAAGGACTGGAGACGGAAGCTCCTATAATTCACCCCTCCACTTT. Translating it yields CASGLVSRTGDGSSYNSPLHF.

Only one count was recorded for this clone. The CDR3 is CARQGALGYTF. The CDR3 DNA reads TGTGCCAGACAGGGGGCTCTTGGCTACACCTTC. The chain carries TRBV2 and TRBJ1-2, with 9 positions matching TRBD1. V shed 9 bases, J shed 7 bases, and the junction held 3 bases outside the gene matches. The CDR3 is made up of 11 amino acids. CDR1 and CDR2 from the germline V gene are SNHLY and FYNNEI.